This record looks at one T cell receptor (beta chain) sequence and its context. This specimen comes from a study of graft-versus-host responses after intestinal transplantation. Study at large: Anti-thymocyte globulin induction was given to all recipients, followed by tacrolimus and steroids for around three years. Points from the study as a whole: Some patients had graft-donor T cell macrochimerism. In their allografts, the ratios of graft-versus-host to host-versus-graft T cell clones were high.

Some clones are missing from TCRdb's copy, which holds only in-frame ones; the method was immunoSEQ multiplex PCR. Here the sample spans 12,000 to 15,000 clones, 35% to 40% being singletons. Labeling with CFSE marked about 200,000 responder cells, which were plated with about 200,000 irradiated, violet-dye-labeled stimulator cells. Sorting after the reaction isolated proliferating CFSE-low CD3+CD4+ and CD3+CD8+ responders. CDR1 SGHNT and CDR2 YYREEE come from the germline V gene (reference sequence). V lost 3 bases and J lost 3; bases outside the gene matches: 0. The CDR3 runs 13 residues. The chain combines TRBV5-4 with TRBJ2-7; 10 bases match TRBD1. The source material was alloreactive CD8+ T cells from a mixed lymphocyte reaction culture, sampled before intestinal transplant. This sample's subset: CFSE-low proliferating T cells sorted from approximately 6-day pre-transplant mixed lymphocyte reaction (GvH or HvG direction). The TCR sequence derives from a human patient who received an intestinal transplant. CDR3: CASSWTGGYEQYF. CDR3 DNA: TGTGCCAGCAGCTGGACAGGGGGCTACGAGCAGTACTTC.